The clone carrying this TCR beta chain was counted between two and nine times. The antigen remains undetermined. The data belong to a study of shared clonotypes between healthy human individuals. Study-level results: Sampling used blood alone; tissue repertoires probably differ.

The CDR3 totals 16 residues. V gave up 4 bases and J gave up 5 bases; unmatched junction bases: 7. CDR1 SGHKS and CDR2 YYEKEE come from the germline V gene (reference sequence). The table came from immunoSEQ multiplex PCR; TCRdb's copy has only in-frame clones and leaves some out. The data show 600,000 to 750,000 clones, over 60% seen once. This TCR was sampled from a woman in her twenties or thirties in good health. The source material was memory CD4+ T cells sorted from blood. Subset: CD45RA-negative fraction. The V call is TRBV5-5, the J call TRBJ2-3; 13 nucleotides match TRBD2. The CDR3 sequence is CASSLKLAGGVDTQYF. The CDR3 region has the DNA TGTGCCAGCAGCCTGAAACTAGCGGGAGGGGTAGATACGCAGTATTTT.